This T cell receptor beta chain was sequenced during a study of cytomegalovirus exposure and HLA in healthy donors. About this clone: Its antigen remains unidentified.

The PCR was carried out with 60 Vbeta primers and 13 Jbeta primers. Only in-frame clones appear in the TCRdb table, and some are missing; sequencing was by immunoSEQ multiplex PCR. The table shows 250,000 to 350,000 clones, with roughly 90% occurring only once. Notes on the study in general: Association with HLA alleles at 0.05 false discovery rate was found for 15,000 or so TCR beta sequences in a later analysis.

The origin of this receptor is a middle-aged man in good health and CMV-seropositive. The sequencing sample was made of PBMCs.

The CDR3 DNA sequence: TGTGCCAGCAGTGAACCCGACACCTACACAGATACGCAGTATTTT. This codes for CASSEPDTYTDTQYF. V is TRBV25-1 and J is TRBJ2-3, with D unresolved. Germline V lookup: CDR1 MGHDK, CDR2 SYGVNS. V was pared by 2 bases and J by 2 bases, with 11 bases between. The CDR3 runs 15 residues.